Presented here are 12 T cell receptor beta chains from one specimen sequenced in a study of identical twins. TCRdb redid the calling of the 5' RACE reads with MiXCR, one entry per CDR3 protein. The sample includes approximately 700,000 distinct CDR3 sequences, around 6% seen only once; the top ten take approximately 1.6%. Sequencing used naive T cells sorted from blood. Receptors originate from a young man in good health.

The rearrangement joins TRBV5-1 to TRBJ2-5, with 11 bases identical to TRBD1. Germline V gene lookup returns CDR1 SGHRS and CDR2 YFSETQ. The CDR3 has 16 residues. J lost 4 bases, V lost 0 bases, and 5 bases had no gene match. Here the CDR3 reads CASSLATDRGLETQYF. The CDR3 coding sequence is TGCGCCAGCAGCTTGGCAACGGACAGGGGGCTAGAGACCCAGTACTTC. Using reference TRBV5-1 and TRBJ2-5 for the parts outside the CDR3, the full variable domain is KAGVTQTPRYLIKTRGQQVTLSCSPISGHRSVSWYQQTPGQGLQFLFEYFSETQRNKGNFPGRFSGRQFSNSRSEMNVSTLELGDSALYLCASSLATDRGLETQYFGPGTRLLVL.

This clonotype was seen at least ten times. The J gene is TRBJ2-1, the V gene TRBV21-1; the table's TRBD1 call for D was not verified on the DNA. TRBV21-1 is listed as a pseudogene. The CDR3 runs to 21 residues. The CDR3 region has the DNA TGTGCCAGCAGCAAAGTTGGGGCCACCTTCTGGACAGGGGATGTGCTCCATGAGCAGTTCTTC. Translated, it gives CASSKVGATFWTGDVLHEQFF.

Many counts were recorded for this clonotype. The chain is built from TRBV20-1 and TRBJ2-3; 7 nucleotides line up with TRBD2. This CDR3 has 16 amino acids. After removal of 0 bases from V and 4 bases from J, the junction contained 10 bases not matched to a gene. Germline-derived CDR1 and CDR2 are DFQATT and SNEGSKA (reference sequence). The CDR3 DNA is TGCAGTGCTAGAGATGATGGACGGGAGGTGGCAGATACGCAGTATTTT. Its translation is CSARDDGREVADTQYF.

This clonotype appeared many times. The chain combines TRBV20-1 with TRBJ1-4; D gene unclear. CDR1 and CDR2 (germline): DFQATT, SNEGSKA (reference sequence). V lost 6 bases, J lost 5 bases, and 13 bases lay in between. This CDR3 has 13 residues. The CDR3 loop is CSARVIRNEKLFF. In DNA, the CDR3 is TGCAGTGCCCGGGTTATCCGGAATGAAAAACTGTTTTTT.

This rearrangement joins TRBV29-1 to TRBJ1-1; D is ambiguous. This CDR3 has 13 amino acids. The V and J ends lost 3 bases and 0 bases respectively, with 8 bases between them. The germline V gene has CDR1 SQVTM and CDR2 ANQGSEA. CDR3 residues: CSVEAALNTEAFF. The CDR3 DNA reads TGCAGCGTTGAGGCAGCTCTGAACACTGAAGCTTTCTTT.

This clonotype was detected many times. The chain uses TRBV12-3 or TRBV12-4 and TRBJ2-1, with D unclear. Trimming shortened V by 5 bases and J by 6 bases, and 11 bases separated the two germline ends. The CDR3 loop spans 13 amino acids. Here the CDR3 reads CASSRTKTNEQFF. The CDR3 nucleotides are TGTGCCAGCAGTCGGACGAAAACCAATGAGCAGTTCTTC.

The table lists this clonotype with a few counts. This CDR3 reads CSAARGPGGGNTIYF. The DNA for the CDR3 is TGCAGTGCTGCCAGGGGTCCGGGTGGTGGAAACACCATATATTTT. The chain has TRBV20-1 and TRBJ1-3, with a possible D match to TRBD1 (6 bases). The CDR3 spans 15 residues. The V gene lost 5 bases and the J gene lost 3 bases, with 17 bases spanning the gap. Germline V gene sequence: CDR1 DFQATT, CDR2 SNEGSKA (reference sequence).

Regarding this clonotype: Given a much more abundant clone one base away, this may be a read error. The V and J genes are TRBV12-3 or TRBV12-4 and TRBJ2-3; D is undetermined. This CDR3 region has 14 residues. The CDR3 bases are TGTGCCAGCAAGAGCGCCCCCAGCACAGATACGCTGTATTTT. Its protein product is CASKSAPSTDTLYF.

This clonotype was observed many times. The chain is built from TRBV11-2 and TRBJ1-4; D not resolved. Between the trimmed V and J ends, which lost 5 bases and 8 bases, there was a span of 12 bases. This CDR3 spans 13 amino acids. Germline-derived CDR1 and CDR2 are SGHAT and FQNNGV. The CDR3 loop reads CASSAPMKEKLFF. CDR3 nucleotides: TGTGCCAGCAGCGCCCCTATGAAGGAAAAACTGTTTTTT.

DNA of the CDR3: TGTGCCAGCAGCCAAAACTCTATGCGCCCGGGCTACCAAGAGACCCAGTACTTC. Its protein product is CASSQNSMRPGYQETQYF. The rearrangement joins TRBV14 to TRBJ2-5, with no clear D. The CDR3 is made up of 18 amino acids. Germline V gene data show CDR1 as SGHDN and CDR2 as FVKESK. Between the trimmed V and J ends, which lost 2 bases and 0 bases, there was a span of 19 bases.

This clonotype appeared a few times. The rearrangement links TRBV30 to TRBJ1-1, with 7 nucleotides matching TRBD1. This CDR3 has 13 amino acids. The germline V gene has CDR1 GTSNPN and CDR2 SVGIG (reference sequence). V shed 1 base and J 4 bases; nucleotides not matched to a gene: 3. The CDR3, as DNA: TGTGCCTGGAGTGGAGGGGGCGTCACTGAAGCTTTCTTT. Translation gives CAWSGGGVTEAFF.

This clonotype was seen only a few times. This chain joins TRBV7-9 and TRBJ2-7, with TRBD1 identical over 7 bases. The length of the CDR3 is 17 residues. V was clipped by 1 base and J by 1 base; unmatched bases: 10. Germline lookup yields CDR1 SEHNR and CDR2 FQNEAQ (reference sequence). The CDR3 loop reads CASSLGIGGGSSYEQYF. The CDR3 DNA sequence: TGTGCCAGCAGCTTAGGAATAGGGGGCGGCAGTTCCTACGAGCAGTACTTC.